This T cell receptor beta chain was recorded in a study of blood T cell repertoires in COVID-19 (dated by TCRdb to between 2020 and 2021). Describing the broader study: Collaborator samples came from the United States, Italy and Spain and covered acute and convalescent phases of COVID-19. Where available, HLA class I and class II types were obtained from metadata supplied by the sample provider rather than from assay-based typing. The dataset comprised deeply sampled blood TCRbeta repertoires from subjects exposed to, actively infected with, or recovered from COVID-19. The repertoires were made available in a free public database intended to serve as a resource for research on the immune response to SARS-CoV-2. The samples were drawn from two sources: the first 160 participants of the ongoing ImmuneRACE study, and 1,000 to 1,500 subjects contributed by 6 global collaborators. The prospective study material was composed of cDNA or gDNA derived from T cells, B-cell-depleted T cells, or PBMCs. Sample metadata almost always included a de-identified subject ID, COVID-19 status, age in years and sex. Study-level results and caveats: The quantity of clinical and demographic metadata differed by source and by participant and was supplied without curation.

On this clone: It has no known antigen specificity. Within one base of it there is no much larger clone, and no base qualities were kept.

CDR1 is given as MNHEY and CDR2 as SVGEGT, both from the germline V gene. The CDR3 covers 15 residues, taking in both the cysteine and the phenylalanine. Only the CDR3 part of the read is kept: 45 bases, read in frame from the first base. V has 4 bases trimmed and J has 5 bases trimmed; junction bases matching no gene number 8. Whole blood was collected in K2EDTA tubes by collaborating institutions according to the institutions' own protocols. For TCRbeta analysis, collaborators shipped samples in one of three forms: frozen whole blood, isolated PBMCs, or DNA extracted from either of those sample types. TCRbeta CDR3 regions were amplified from genomic DNA using the immunoSEQ Assay, a bias-controlled multiplex PCR. The authors' pipeline ran thus. The number of nucleated cells in each sample was estimated from the amplification of reference gene primers within the assay. Sequence reads were collapsed and filtered to measure the absolute abundance of every unique TCRbeta CDR3 rearrangement. For each sample, productive Simpson clonality was calculated by taking the square root of Simpson's diversity index across productive rearrangements. TCRdb obtained this table from immuneACCESS and retained in-frame rearrangements with V and J assigned. These tables miss some clones; where compared with another copy, unresolved V genes account for less than half of the shortfall, and the remainder is unexplained. D and trimming were read from the DNA, whereas the V and J calls and clone size are those reported in that table. The sample records around 170,000 clones, approximately 87% of which are singletons. Approximately 4% of the sample is held by the ten biggest clonotypes.

Rearrangement joined TRBV6-2 or TRBV6-3 to TRBJ2-7, with TRBD2 identical over 10 junction bases. This TCR derives from a woman in her 70s with acute or convalescent COVID-19. The sequencing sample was made of peripheral blood. The DNA sequence is TGTGCCAGCAGTTCGCGGGGACTAGCGAAACACGAGCAGTACTTC. It encodes CASSSRGLAKHEQYF.